The rows below give T cell receptor beta chains drawn from one sample of a study of vaccination effects on CD4 cells after COVID-19. Some clones are missing from TCRdb's copy, which holds only in-frame ones; the method was immunoSEQ multiplex PCR. Seen here are some 30,000 clones, 65% to 90% observed once, and the top ten hold roughly 5%. These TCRs are of unknown antigen specificity. This sample comprised CD4+ T cells from PBMCs cultured with SARS-CoV-2 spike peptides, obtained after COVID-19 vaccination. Receptors originate from a human donor who received a COVID-19 vaccine. Some clones in this sample may be carry-over from other donors' samples. CDR3s include the opening cysteine and the closing phenylalanine or tryptophan. The D gene is left open where the match is weak. Size is omitted from some rows. Given values are once, few, many or a class for expanded clones.

TRBJ2-2 | TRBV4-3 | TRBD1 | - | TGCGCCAGCAGCCGACAGGGGGTGAACACCGGGGAGCTGTTTTTT | CASSRQGVNTGELFF
TRBJ2-3 | TRBV19 | - | - | TGTGCCAGTAGTATCGGACGGAACACAGATACGCAGTATTTT | CASSIGRNTDTQYF
TRBJ1-5 | TRBV2 | TRBD1 | - | TGTGCCAGCGGATCCCCCGACAGGGGATATCAGCCCCAGCATTTT | CASGSPDRGYQPQHF
TRBJ1-2 | TRBV6-6 | TRBD1 | - | TGTGCCAGCAGAGGGACAGCAGGGTATGGCTACACCTTC | CASRGTAGYGYTF
TRBJ2-2 | TRBV28 | TRBD1 | - | TGTGCCAGCAGCGACGGGACAGGGGCGCGGACCGGGGAGCTGTTTTTT | CASSDGTGARTGELFF
TRBJ2-1 | TRBV7-6 | - | - | TGTGCCAGCAGTTTCTATACGACCTCCTACAATGAGCAGTTCTTC | CASSFYTTSYNEQFF
TRBJ2-2 | TRBV23-1 | - | few | TGCGCCAGCAGTCAGGTTCAGGTAAGAGGTAACACCGGGGAGCTGTTTTTT | CASSQVQVRGNTGELFF
TRBJ1-2 | TRBV7-9 | - | - | TGTGCCAGCAGCCCCGGCCGGGACCAGAGCTATGGCTACACCTTC | CASSPGRDQSYGYTF
TRBJ1-3 | TRBV12-5 | - | - | TGTGCTAGCGGGACGGGGTTCGCGGGAAACACCATATATTTT | CASGTGFAGNTIYF
TRBJ1-5 | TRBV7-2 | TRBD1 | - | TGTGCCAGCAGCTTAGCACAGGGGTCGAATCAGCCCCAGCATTTT | CASSLAQGSNQPQHF
TRBJ2-3 | TRBV11-2 | TRBD1 | - | TGTGCCAGCAGCTTACAGGGGGCCGGAGATACGCAGTATTTT | CASSLQGAGDTQYF
TRBJ1-2 | TRBV7-2 | TRBD1 | few | TGTGCCAGCAGCGGAGGGACAGGGGTACACTATGGCTACACCTTC | CASSGGTGVHYGYTF
TRBJ2-1 | TRBV29-1 | TRBD2 | - | TGCAGCGTTGGGCAACTAGCGGGGGCCGCCTACAATGAGCAGTTCTTC | CSVGQLAGAAYNEQFF